The 29 T cell receptor beta chains below were found in one sample sequenced in a study of blood T cell repertoires in COVID-19. TCRdb's table, derived via immunoSEQ multiplex PCR, lists solely in-frame clones and lacks some. The table includes a few hundred thousand clones, about 88% detected once. What was sequenced was peripheral blood. The receptors were sampled from a man aged 70 or older with acute or convalescent COVID-19.

This chain connects TRBV25-1 to TRBJ2-3; 7 bases are shared with TRBD1. V was clipped by 5 bases and J by 9 bases; unmatched bases: 8. Germline lookup yields CDR1 MGHDK and CDR2 SYGVNS. This CDR3 is 13 amino acids long. CDR3 bases: TGTGCCAGCAGTCATCGCACAGGGGAGACGCAGTATTTT. This codes for CASSHRTGETQYF.

V usage is TRBV6-2 or TRBV6-3 and J usage is TRBJ2-3; weak D call: TRBD2 (6 bases). CDR1 and CDR2 (germline): MNHEY, SVGEGT. This CDR3 comprises 17 residues. V gave up 5 bases and J gave up 4 bases, with 22 bases separating them. CDR3 sequence: CASSNTGLPRKADTQYF. The DNA for the CDR3 is TGTGCCAGCAGTAATACGGGACTCCCTCGTAAGGCAGATACGCAGTATTTT.

V usage is TRBV5-1 and J usage is TRBJ2-1; no clear D gene. V gave up 4 bases and J gave up 5 bases, with 16 bases separating them. Germline values: CDR1 SGHRS, CDR2 YFSETQ. The CDR3 is 15 residues long. The CDR3 is CASSPGSLLNNEQFF. In nucleotides, the CDR3 is TGCGCCAGCAGCCCCGGGTCGCTCTTAAACAATGAGCAGTTCTTC.

The chain joins TRBV21-1 to TRBJ2-3; no check of the table's D call, TRBD1, against the DNA was made. TRBV21-1 is a documented pseudogene. CDR3 size: 18 residues. In nucleotides, the CDR3 is TGTGCCAGCAGCATCTTTCCCAGACAGGCCCGTCCGCCGGGTACGCAGTATTTT. This gives the protein CASSIFPRQARPPGTQYF.

This rearrangement joins TRBV19 to TRBJ1-2; 7 bases line up with TRBD1. The V and J ends lost 7 bases and 3 bases, in that order; junction bases with no gene match: 11. This CDR3 is built from 15 residues. Germline V lookup: CDR1 LNHDA, CDR2 SQIVND (reference sequence). CDR3 sequence: CASTPAGQLHYGYTF. The CDR3 DNA is TGTGCCAGTACCCCGGCGGGACAGCTACACTATGGCTACACCTTC.

The J gene is TRBJ2-5, the V gene TRBV9; D is possibly TRBD2 (6 bases). The germline V and J ends were trimmed by 0 bases and 5 bases, with 14 bases remaining between them. The CDR3 has 15 amino acids. Germline values: CDR1 SGDLS, CDR2 YYNGEE. CDR3 DNA sequence: TGTGCCAGCAGCGTAGAGTCGGGAGTAATTGAGACCCAGTACTTC. Translated: CASSVESGVIETQYF. Complete variable domain (other parts from reference TRBV9 and TRBJ2-5): DSGVTQTPKHLITATGQRVTLRCSPRSGDLSVYWYQQSLDQGLQFLIQYYNGEERAKGNILERFSAQQFPDLHSELNLSSLELGDSALYFCASSVESGVIETQYFGPGTRLLVL.

The chain combines TRBV10-3 with TRBJ2-7, with 8 bases aligning to TRBD2. The CDR3 runs to 17 residues. CDR1 ENHRY and CDR2 SYGVKD come from the germline V gene. Unmatched junction bases numbered 10, after V lost 0 bases and J lost 3 bases. This chain's CDR3 is CAISESGREVGSYEQYF. Here the CDR3 DNA reads TGTGCCATCAGTGAGTCCGGGAGGGAAGTTGGTAGCTACGAGCAGTACTTC.

V usage is TRBV11-2 and J usage is TRBJ2-3, with 12 bases fitting TRBD1. There are 19 residues in the CDR3. Germline loops: CDR1 SGHAT, CDR2 FQNNGV. J was trimmed by 2 bases and V by 2 bases; bases with no gene match: 11. The CDR3 nucleotides read TGTGCCAGCAGCTTAAAAGGGTACGGGACAGGGGGCATCACAGATACGCAGTATTTT. It specifies CASSLKGYGTGGITDTQYF.

The rearrangement links TRBV30 to TRBJ1-5, with 8 nucleotides matching TRBD1. J gave up 1 base and V 0 bases, and 2 bases lay outside the gene matches. The germline CDR1 and CDR2 sequences are GTSNPN and SVGIG (reference sequence). This CDR3 has 15 amino acids. As DNA, the CDR3 is TGTGCCTGGAGTGTCGACAGGGGAAGCAATCAGCCCCAGCATTTT. Protein: CAWSVDRGSNQPQHF. Using reference TRBV30 and TRBJ1-5 for the parts outside the CDR3, the full variable domain is SQTIHQWPATLVQPVGSPLSLECTVEGTSNPNLYWYRQAAGRGLQLLFYSVGIGQISSEVPQNLSASRPQDRQFILSSKKLLLSDSGFYLCAWSVDRGSNQPQHFGDGTRLSIL.

The chain combines TRBV10-3 with TRBJ2-6; TRBD1 is a possible D gene (5 bases). The germline V and J ends were trimmed by 6 bases and 0 bases, with 18 bases remaining between them. In germline, CDR1 is ENHRY, CDR2 SYGVKD. The CDR3 runs 18 residues. CDR3 DNA: TGTGCCATCAGCAGTGCCCCCCCTGACAGCTCTGGGGCCAACGTCCTGACTTTC. Translation gives CAISSAPPDSSGANVLTF.

The chain combines TRBV9 with TRBJ2-5; 8 nucleotides align to TRBD2. Trimming cost V 0 bases and J 4 bases; bases outside gene matches: 8. The CDR3 extends over 16 amino acids. Looked up from germline, CDR1 is SGDLS and CDR2 is YYNGEE. CDR3 residues: CASSVGQREWAETQYF. The CDR3 region has the DNA TGTGCCAGCAGCGTAGGCCAGCGGGAGTGGGCAGAGACCCAGTACTTC.

This clone was picked up a small number of times. The chain uses TRBV28 and TRBJ2-5; possibly TRBD1 for D (5 bases). Germline assignment: CDR1 MDHEN and CDR2 SYDVKM. With 4 bases removed from V and 7 bases from J, the gap between germline ends came to 7 bases. The CDR3 contains 11 residues. The CDR3 loop is CASSSQGTQYF. The DNA of the CDR3 is TGTGCCAGCAGTTCCCAGGGGACCCAGTACTTC. Full variable domain (outside the CDR3, taken from reference TRBV28 and TRBJ2-5): DVKVTQSSRYLVKRTGEKVFLECVQDMDHENMFWYRQDPGLGLRLIYFSYDVKMKEKGDIPEGYSVSREKKERFSLILESASTNQTSMYLCASSSQGTQYFGPGTRLLVL.

In DNA form, the CDR3 reads TGCGCCAGCAGTCCAACAGGGGTCGCCGGGGAGCTGTTTTTT. This translates into CASSPTGVAGELFF. The chain recombines TRBV5-1 with TRBJ2-2; 7 bases map to TRBD1. The CDR3 sequence is 14 residues long. V shed 5 bases, J shed 6 bases, and the junction held 7 bases outside the gene matches. From germline, CDR1 is SGHRS and CDR2 YFSETQ.

The genes are TRBV7-9 and TRBJ1-1; D is unclear. Germline lookup yields CDR1 SEHNR and CDR2 FQNEAQ (reference sequence). The CDR3 runs 14 residues. Trimming shortened V by 5 bases and J by 1 base, and 11 bases separated the two germline ends. CDR3 nucleotides: TGTGCCAGCAGCGGGGAGGGAAAGAACACTGAAGCTTTCTTT. It translates to CASSGEGKNTEAFF.

V gene TRBV28 combines with J gene TRBJ2-7; 12 nucleotides align to TRBD2. This CDR3 region has 17 residues. Germline lookup yields CDR1 MDHEN and CDR2 SYDVKM. The J segment lost 3 bases and the V segment lost 5 bases, leaving 11 bases of the junction unmatched. This chain's CDR3 is CASSPTRLAGEIYEQYF. In DNA form, the CDR3 reads TGTGCCAGCAGTCCTACAAGACTAGCGGGAGAGATCTACGAGCAGTACTTC. Supplemented by reference TRBV28 and TRBJ2-7, the full variable domain reads DVKVTQSSRYLVKRTGEKVFLECVQDMDHENMFWYRQDPGLGLRLIYFSYDVKMKEKGDIPEGYSVSREKKERFSLILESASTNQTSMYLCASSPTRLAGEIYEQYFGPGTRLTVT.

J is TRBJ1-3 and V is TRBV5-4, with 7 bases fitting TRBD1. Trimming took 0 bases from V and 4 from J; bases not matched to a gene: 4. Germline V CDR1 and CDR2: SGHNT, YYREEE (reference sequence). The CDR3 loop spans 15 amino acids. The CDR3 DNA is TGTGCCAGCAGCTTGGCGCAACAGGGGGGAAACACCATATATTTT. Translating it yields CASSLAQQGGNTIYF. Looking up the rest from reference TRBV5-4 and TRBJ1-3 gives the full variable domain: ETGVTQSPTHLIKTRGQQVTLRCSSQSGHNTVSWYQQALGQGPQFIFQYYREEENGRGNFPPRFSGLQFPNYSSELNVNALELDDSALYLCASSLAQQGGNTIYFGEGSWLTVV.

This chain uses TRBV29-1 with TRBJ2-2, with 9 bases aligning to TRBD2. The CDR3 sequence is 17 residues long. V was pared by 6 bases and J by 0 bases, with 11 bases of the junction left unmatched. Germline V gene lookup returns CDR1 SQVTM and CDR2 ANQGSEA. The CDR3 DNA is TGCAGCGTCGCGGGCGATCCTAGCGGGGCGAACACCGGGGAGCTGTTTTTT. The encoded protein is CSVAGDPSGANTGELFF.

J is TRBJ2-7 and V is TRBV5-1; 8 bases are shared with TRBD2. This CDR3 is built from 13 residues. The V gene's germline CDR1 is SGHRS and CDR2 YFSETQ. V shed 2 bases, J shed 5 bases, and the junction held 3 bases outside the gene matches. CDR3 bases: TGCGCCAGCAGCTTAAACGGGGGGGACGAGCAGTACTTC. This translates into CASSLNGGDEQYF.

The V gene is TRBV28, the J gene TRBJ1-4; maybe TRBD1 (6 bases). V was pared by 5 bases and J by 10 bases, with 14 bases between. Germline V gene data show CDR1 as MDHEN and CDR2 as SYDVKM. This CDR3 contains 13 residues. CDR3 protein: CASSTGTPLKLFF. CDR3 nucleotides: TGTGCCAGCAGTACCGGGACACCTCTAAAACTGTTTTTT.

CDR3 in DNA: TGTGCCAGCAGTTTAAAAGACAGGGACACAGATACGCAGTATTTT. Protein sequence: CASSLKDRDTDTQYF. V and J are TRBV27 and TRBJ2-3; TRBD1 matches at 7 bases. Germline V gene sequence: CDR1 MNHEY, CDR2 SMNVEV (reference sequence). The CDR3 contains 15 residues. Losses at the gene ends were 2 bases for V and 2 bases for J; bases not matched to a gene: 4.

This clone was observed once. This chain uses TRBV10-3 with TRBJ1-6, with 11 bases aligning to TRBD1. This CDR3 region has 16 residues. V lost 6 bases, J lost 7 bases, and 8 bases stayed unmatched. Germline CDR1 ENHRY, CDR2 SYGVKD. CDR3 sequence (DNA): TGTGCCATCAGCCCAGGACAGGGGGCGTACAATTCACCCCTCCACTTT. Amino acid sequence: CAISPGQGAYNSPLHF.

This rearrangement joins TRBV5-4 to TRBJ2-5; a weak D match, TRBD1 (6 bases). Trimming cost V 1 base and J 4 bases, with 11 bases left between them. Germline CDR1 SGHNT, CDR2 YYREEE (reference sequence). The CDR3 sequence is 14 residues long. In DNA, the CDR3 is TGTGCCAGCAGCTTGACTGGGGGCACAGAGACCCAGTACTTC. Protein: CASSLTGGTETQYF.

The genes are TRBV28 and TRBJ2-3, with 10 positions matching TRBD2. J lost 1 base, V lost 6 bases, and 4 bases had no gene match. CDR3 size: 15 residues. Germline CDR1 MDHEN, CDR2 SYDVKM. In DNA, the CDR3 is TGTGCCAGCAGATTAGCGGGAGGTGGCACAGATACGCAGTATTTT. It translates to CASRLAGGGTDTQYF.

The chain is built from TRBV5-1 and TRBJ1-2; 8 bases match TRBD1. This CDR3 is built from 14 residues. CDR1 and CDR2 (germline): SGHRS, YFSETQ. The trim removed 0 bases at V and 6 bases at J, leaving 4 bases unmatched. The CDR3 nucleotides read TGCGCCAGCAGCTTGGGGGACAGGTGGAATGGCTACACCTTC. Its translation: CASSLGDRWNGYTF.

J is TRBJ1-4 and V is TRBV10-3; a possible D gene is TRBD1 (5 bases). Germline lookup yields CDR1 ENHRY and CDR2 SYGVKD. V was pared by 10 bases and J by 6 bases, with 15 bases between. There are 13 residues in the CDR3. Here the CDR3 reads CATGTAGDEKLFF. The CDR3 nucleotides are TGTGCCACGGGGACTGCGGGGGATGAAAAACTGTTTTTT.

This clone was detected only once. V is TRBV30 and J is TRBJ1-2, with 8 nucleotides matching TRBD1. This CDR3 has 15 amino acids. V was pared by 3 bases and J by 5 bases, with 11 bases of the junction left unmatched. Germline V gene lookup returns CDR1 GTSNPN and CDR2 SVGIG (reference sequence). CDR3 in amino acids: CAWRIFRGTGYGYTF. In nucleotides, the CDR3 is TGTGCCTGGAGAATATTCCGGGGGACAGGATATGGCTACACCTTC.

The rearrangement links TRBV29-1 to TRBJ2-3, with D maybe TRBD2 (6 bases). V was cut by 3 bases and J by 1 base, with 11 bases left in between. CDR3 length: 14 amino acids. Germline V gene sequence: CDR1 SQVTM, CDR2 ANQGSEA. CDR3 coding DNA: TGCAGCGTTGATAAAGCGGGCGGCACAGATACGCAGTATTTT. This codes for CSVDKAGGTDTQYF.

The rearrangement uses TRBV7-6 and TRBJ1-3; the match to TRBD1 covers 9 bases. J gave up 0 bases and V 5 bases, and 8 bases lay outside the gene matches. The CDR3 covers 17 residues. CDR1 is SGHVS, CDR2 FNYEAQ, per germline. The DNA for the CDR3 is TGTGCCAGCAGCCCAGAGACAGGGGGTTCCTCTGGAAACACCATATATTTT. The encoded protein is CASSPETGGSSGNTIYF.

The chain joins TRBV19 to TRBJ2-1; 7 bases match TRBD2. CDR1 LNHDA and CDR2 SQIVND come from the germline V gene (reference sequence). V lost 4 bases, J lost 4 bases, and 1 base stayed unmatched. The CDR3 runs 13 residues. CDR3 nucleotide sequence: TGTGCCAGTAGTAGCGGGAGATACAATGAGCAGTTCTTC. Translating it yields CASSSGRYNEQFF.